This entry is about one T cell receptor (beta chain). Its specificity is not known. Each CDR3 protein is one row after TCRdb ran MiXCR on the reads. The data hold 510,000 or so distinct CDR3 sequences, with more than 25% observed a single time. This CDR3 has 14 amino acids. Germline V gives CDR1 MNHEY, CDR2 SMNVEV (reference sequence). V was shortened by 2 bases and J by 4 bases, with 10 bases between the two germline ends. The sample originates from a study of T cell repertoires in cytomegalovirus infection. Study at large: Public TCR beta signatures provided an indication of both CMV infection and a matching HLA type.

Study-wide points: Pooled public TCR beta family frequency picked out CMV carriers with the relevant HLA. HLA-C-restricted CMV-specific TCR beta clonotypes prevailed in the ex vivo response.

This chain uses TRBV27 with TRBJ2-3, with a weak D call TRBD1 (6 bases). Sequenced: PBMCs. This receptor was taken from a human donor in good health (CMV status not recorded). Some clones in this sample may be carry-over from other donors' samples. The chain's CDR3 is CASSLRRGSDTQYF. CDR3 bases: TGTGCCAGCAGTTTACGCAGGGGCTCAGATACGCAGTATTTT.